This TCR beta chain was sequenced during a study of OX40 agonist ivuxolimab in advanced cancers. On the study more broadly: An anti-OX40 (CD134) antibody with agonistic activity, ivuxolimab, was administered to patients. The group had a mean age of about 60 years, ranged from about 20 to 90, and was 82.7% male. It was permissible to have had prior anti-PD-1, anti-PD-L1 or anti-CTLA-4 therapy, and approximately 40% had some.

Profiled with immunoSEQ multiplex PCR; TCRdb holds only in-frame clones, not every one. The top ten clones hold roughly 0.66% of a sample with tens of thousands of clones, 88% of them seen once. The germline gives CDR1 SGHAT, CDR2 FQDESV (reference sequence). This CDR3 has 14 amino acids. Trimming pared 5 bases from V and 3 bases from J, leaving 14 bases between. This TCR derives from an adult with an advanced solid tumor such as melanoma, head and neck, liver or kidney cancer. The V and J genes are TRBV11-1 and TRBJ2-7; D may be TRBD1 (6 bases). The specimen was CD4+ or CD8+ T cells sorted from blood, collected in a trial of the OX40 agonist ivuxolimab. CDR3 nucleotide sequence: TGTGCCAGCAGCCGAAGGACAGCACTCTACGAGCAGTACTTC. Its translation is CASSRRTALYEQYF.